One sample yielded the 7 T cell receptor beta chains listed below, sequenced in a study of cytomegalovirus exposure and HLA in healthy donors. Primers: 60 Vbeta forward and 13 Jbeta reverse. The assay was immunoSEQ multiplex PCR, and TCRdb's table has in-frame clones only and misses some. The profile shows approximately 70,000 clones, around 78% of them singletons. Sequencing was performed on PBMCs. These receptors all stem from a man between 35 and 55 years old in good health and CMV-seronegative.

This rearrangement joins TRBV9 to TRBJ1-2, with 7 bases aligning to TRBD1. Trimming at V came to 3 bases and at J to 2 bases, leaving 13 bases not matched to a gene. Per germline, CDR1 SGDLS and CDR2 YYNGEE. There are 17 residues in the CDR3. CDR3 protein: CASSEPDDRDHNYGYTF. The CDR3, as DNA: TGTGCCAGCAGCGAACCGGACGACAGGGATCACAACTATGGCTACACCTTC.

J is TRBJ2-1 and V is TRBV5-5, with TRBD2 matching over 7 bases. V lost 1 base to trimming and J lost 0 bases; unmatched junction nucleotides: 10. The CDR3 runs 18 residues. Germline V gene sequence: CDR1 SGHKS, CDR2 YYEKEE (reference sequence). CDR3 coding DNA: TGTGCCAGCAGCTTGTCCGCTAGCGGAAGGAGCTCCTACAATGAGCAGTTCTTC. The encoded protein is CASSLSASGRSSYNEQFF.

The rearrangement links TRBV4-1 to TRBJ2-2, with TRBD2 identical over 9 bases. The CDR3 has 17 residues. Germline V gene lookup returns CDR1 MGHRA and CDR2 YSYEKL. V trimming: 0 bases; J trimming: 5 bases; junction bases outside the gene matches: 7. The CDR3 is CASSQDRYTSGTGELFF. The CDR3 bases are TGCGCCAGCAGCCAAGACCGCTATACTAGCGGGACCGGGGAGCTGTTTTTT.

The chain links TRBV5-6 to TRBJ1-3, with TRBD1 matching over 10 bases. V trimming: 3 bases; J trimming: 2 bases; junction bases outside the gene matches: 2. Germline-derived CDR1 and CDR2 are SGHDT and YYEEEE. The CDR3 is 15 amino acids. CDR3 amino acids: CASSWDRGTGNTIYF. The CDR3 bases are TGTGCCAGCAGCTGGGACAGGGGAACTGGAAACACCATATATTTT.

Only a few counts were recorded for this clone. The V gene is TRBV19, the J gene TRBJ1-4; D unclear. Between the trimmed V and J ends, which lost 6 bases and 7 bases, there was a span of 6 bases. The CDR3 is 11 amino acids. Germline V gene sequence: CDR1 LNHDA, CDR2 SQIVND (reference sequence). The CDR3 coding sequence is TGTGCCAGTAGGTACACTGAAAAACTGTTTTTT. Amino acid sequence: CASRYTEKLFF.

The genes are TRBV11-3 and TRBJ2-2, with D perhaps TRBD2 (5 bases). The length of the CDR3 is 17 residues. Germline CDR1 reads SGHNT; CDR2 reads YENEEA. With 1 base removed from V and 0 bases from J, the gap between germline ends came to 12 bases. CDR3: CASSLARRPANTGELFF. Here the CDR3 DNA reads TGTGCCAGCAGCTTAGCTAGGAGGCCCGCGAACACCGGGGAGCTGTTTTTT. Complete variable domain (other parts from reference TRBV11-3 and TRBJ2-2): EAGVVQSPRYKIIEKKQPVAFWCNPISGHNTLYWYLQNLGQGPELLIRYENEEAVDDSQLPKDRFSAERLKGVDSTLKIQPAELGDSAVYLCASSLARRPANTGELFFGEGSRLTVL.

This clone showed up many times. The chain uses TRBV25-1 and TRBJ1-2; D gene ambiguous. V lost 3 bases, J lost 5 bases, and 7 bases lay in between. Germline V gene data show CDR1 as MGHDK and CDR2 as SYGVNS. The CDR3 extends over 12 amino acids. CDR3 DNA: TGTGCCAGCAGTGACCACCAGTATGGCTACACCTTC. It translates to CASSDHQYGYTF.